The present entry profiles one TCR beta chain with its context. One junction end does not reproduce the germline sequence, and a read error may be involved. The data stem from a study of blood T cells in healthy people across ages. The CDR3 runs 13 residues. Germline V gene sequence: CDR1 SQVTM, CDR2 ANQGSEA. Primers used in a second PCR of about 7 to 12 cycles were a sample-barcoded 5' primer and a J-beta primer mix. One entry per CDR3 protein, called by TCRdb with MiXCR from the 5' RACE reads. The sample includes roughly 1.7 million distinct CDR3 sequences, about 35% seen only once; the top ten take roughly 10%.

The clonotype comes from a woman between 25 and 40 years old in good health. The sequencing input was blood. The chain employs TRBV29-1 and TRBJ2-1, with D possibly matching TRBD2 (6 bases). DNA for the CDR3: TGCAGCGTTGATGGGACTTCCTACAATGAGCAGATCTTC. Amino acid sequence: CSVDGTSYNEQIF.